The rows below give T cell receptor beta chains drawn from one sample of a study of T cell responses to AZD1222 COVID-19 vaccine. Profiling relied on immunoSEQ multiplex PCR, and the TCRdb table lists in-frame clones only, not all of them. The repertoire has tens of thousands of clones, about 92% of them found once; the top ten carry more than 4%. Sequencing was performed on peripheral blood, taken on day 0 of AZD1222 vaccination. Source of these receptors: an adult in good health. Each CDR3 is given with its conserved first and last residue. Each record gives: J gene, V gene, clone size, D gene, CDR3 protein, CDR3 DNA. D genes are given only for firm matches. A clone size is listed for some rows: how often the clone was seen (once, few, many), or a class if it is expanded.

TRBJ2-1	TRBV4-2	-	-	CASSQATGYSYNEQFF	TGTGCCAGCAGCCAAGCGACAGGCTATTCCTACAATGAGCAGTTCTTC
TRBJ1-1	TRBV7-3	-	-	CASSTTGGETEAFF	TGTGCCAGCAGTACGACCGGGGGCGAGACTGAAGCTTTCTTT
TRBJ1-1	TRBV10-3	-	-	CAIRAGGFDEAFF	TGTGCCATCAGGGCCGGGGGGTTTGATGAAGCTTTCTTT
TRBJ1-1	TRBV11-3	once	TRBD1	CASSSHRGEAFF	TGTGCCAGCAGCTCCCACAGGGGCGAAGCTTTCTTT
TRBJ1-6	TRBV30	-	-	CAWNSPNSYNSPLHF	TGTGCCTGGAACTCTCCGAACAGTTATAATTCACCCCTCCACTTT
TRBJ1-1	TRBV27	-	TRBD1	CASRPTGVNTEAFF	TGTGCCAGCAGACCGACAGGGGTGAACACTGAAGCTTTCTTT
TRBJ2-3	TRBV11-3	once	-	CASSSGEREYTDTQYF	TGTGCCAGCAGCTCAGGAGAGAGGGAGTACACAGATACGCAGTATTTT
TRBJ1-5	TRBV19	-	TRBD1	CASTGTGSNQPQHF	TGTGCCAGTACCGGGACAGGGAGCAATCAGCCCCAGCATTTT
TRBJ1-1	TRBV20-1	-	-	CSAPLNTEAFF	TGCAGTGCTCCCTTGAACACTGAAGCTTTCTTT
TRBJ1-2	TRBV29-1	-	-	CSVEPGPNYGYTF	TGCAGCGTTGAACCCGGACCTAACTATGGCTACACCTTC
TRBJ1-4	TRBV11-1	-	-	CASSLRGGHEKLFF	TGTGCCAGCAGCTTAAGGGGAGGACATGAAAAACTGTTTTTT
TRBJ2-7	TRBV11-1	-	TRBD1	CASRPTGGEQYF	TGTGCCAGCAGACCAACAGGGGGCGAGCAGTACTTC
TRBJ2-5	TRBV6-6	-	TRBD1	CASSKTGEEETQYF	TGTGCCAGCAGTAAGACAGGGGAAGAAGAGACCCAGTACTTC
TRBJ2-2	TRBV5-1	medium-sized	-	CASSRDGQNTGELFF	TGCGCCAGCAGCCGGGACGGCCAAAACACCGGGGAGCTGTTTTTT
TRBJ2-7	TRBV30	-	-	CAWSVLAGGALAGYEQYF	TGTGCCTGGAGTGTACTGGCAGGGGGCGCGTTAGCGGGCTACGAGCAGTACTTC
TRBJ2-7	TRBV4-3	-	TRBD1	CASSTGAAGGRDEQYF	TGCGCCAGCAGCACAGGGGCCGCCGGAGGAAGAGACGAGCAGTACTTC
TRBJ2-5	TRBV12-3/TRBV12-4	-	-	CASSFTRQETQYF	TGTGCCAGCAGTTTTACCAGGCAAGAGACCCAGTACTTC
TRBJ2-1	TRBV6-5	-	TRBD1	CASSYPATGANEQFF	TGTGCCAGCAGTTATCCGGCGACAGGGGCAAATGAGCAGTTCTTC
TRBJ1-4	TRBV11-2	-	-	CASSLDRGWSEKLFF	TGTGCCAGCAGCTTAGACCGGGGGTGGAGTGAAAAACTGTTTTTT
TRBJ1-5	TRBV19	-	-	CASSVVAVEVSNQPQHF	TGTGCCAGTAGTGTCGTGGCTGTAGAAGTAAGCAATCAGCCCCAGCATTTT
TRBJ1-5	TRBV4-2	-	TRBD1	CASSQGQGAINQPQHF	TGTGCCAGCAGCCAAGGACAGGGGGCGATTAATCAGCCCCAGCATTTT
TRBJ2-7	TRBV10-3	-	-	CAISVGQTPYEQYF	TGTGCCATCAGTGTCGGGCAGACCCCCTACGAGCAGTACTTC
TRBJ2-2	TRBV11-2	-	TRBD2	CASSWSGGGELFF	TGTGCCAGCAGCTGGAGCGGGGGCGGGGAGCTGTTTTTT
TRBJ1-5	TRBV7-2	-	-	CASSPPTSGPQHF	TGTGCCAGCAGCCCCCCCACGTCCGGGCCCCAGCATTTT
TRBJ1-4	TRBV20-1	-	-	CSARKGSKLFF	TGCAGTGCTAGAAAGGGGAGCAAACTGTTTTTT
TRBJ2-1	TRBV5-1	-	TRBD2	CASSGSGEDNEQFF	TGCGCCAGCAGTGGCAGCGGGGAGGACAATGAGCAGTTCTTC
TRBJ2-1	TRBV7-6	few	TRBD2	CASSLVPTSGGANEQFF	TGTGCCAGCAGCTTAGTCCCGACTAGCGGGGGGGCTAATGAGCAGTTCTTC
TRBJ1-2	TRBV7-8	-	-	CASSRKTRSEYGYTF	TGTGCCAGCAGCCGTAAGACACGCTCGGAATATGGCTACACCTTC
TRBJ1-4	TRBV7-2	-	-	CASSLVGDEKLFF	TGTGCCAGCAGCTTAGTTGGCGATGAAAAACTGTTTTTT
TRBJ1-3	TRBV5-1	-	-	CASSSGGLVSGNTIYF	TGCGCCAGCAGCTCGGGCGGACTGGTCTCTGGAAACACCATATATTTT
TRBJ2-1	TRBV30	-	-	CAWRKGYNEQFF	TGTGCCTGGAGAAAGGGGTACAATGAGCAGTTCTTC
TRBJ1-5	TRBV5-6	-	-	CASRKGRRGNQPQHF	TGTGCCAGCAGGAAGGGGCGTCGAGGCAATCAGCCCCAGCATTTT
TRBJ2-1	TRBV12-3/TRBV12-4	-	-	CASNLVGDEQFF	TGTGCCAGCAACCTGGTAGGGGATGAGCAGTTCTTC
TRBJ1-2	TRBV12-3/TRBV12-4	once	TRBD1	CASRRTGEGYTF	TGTGCCAGCAGACGGACAGGGGAAGGCTACACCTTC
TRBJ2-7	TRBV5-1	-	-	CASSLDGTAAYEQYF	TGCGCCAGCAGCTTGGACGGCACAGCCGCCTACGAGCAGTACTTC
TRBJ2-7	TRBV4-2	-	-	CASSQDPAARWISYEQYF	TGTGCCAGCAGCCAAGATCCTGCCGCGCGGTGGATCTCCTACGAGCAGTACTTC
TRBJ1-3	TRBV7-3	-	-	CASSSGSSGNTIYF	TGTGCCAGCAGCTCCGGATCCTCTGGAAACACCATATATTTT
TRBJ2-2	TRBV7-3	once	TRBD2	CASSLRLAENTGELFF	TGTGCCAGCAGCCTAAGACTAGCGGAAAACACCGGGGAGCTGTTTTTT
TRBJ1-6	TRBV28	-	-	CASSLGWDSPLHF	TGTGCCAGCAGTTTGGGGTGGGATTCACCCCTCCACTTT
TRBJ1-2	TRBV4-1	once	-	CASSQDQVRLYGYTF	TGCGCCAGCAGCCAAGATCAGGTGCGGCTCTACGGCTACACCTTC
TRBJ2-7	TRBV5-6	-	TRBD1	CASSMNGQASSYEQYF	TGTGCCAGCAGCATGAATGGACAGGCGTCTTCCTACGAGCAGTACTTC
TRBJ1-4	TRBV7-9	-	-	CASSLLQSNEKLFF	TGTGCCAGCAGCTTATTACAGAGTAATGAAAAACTGTTTTTT